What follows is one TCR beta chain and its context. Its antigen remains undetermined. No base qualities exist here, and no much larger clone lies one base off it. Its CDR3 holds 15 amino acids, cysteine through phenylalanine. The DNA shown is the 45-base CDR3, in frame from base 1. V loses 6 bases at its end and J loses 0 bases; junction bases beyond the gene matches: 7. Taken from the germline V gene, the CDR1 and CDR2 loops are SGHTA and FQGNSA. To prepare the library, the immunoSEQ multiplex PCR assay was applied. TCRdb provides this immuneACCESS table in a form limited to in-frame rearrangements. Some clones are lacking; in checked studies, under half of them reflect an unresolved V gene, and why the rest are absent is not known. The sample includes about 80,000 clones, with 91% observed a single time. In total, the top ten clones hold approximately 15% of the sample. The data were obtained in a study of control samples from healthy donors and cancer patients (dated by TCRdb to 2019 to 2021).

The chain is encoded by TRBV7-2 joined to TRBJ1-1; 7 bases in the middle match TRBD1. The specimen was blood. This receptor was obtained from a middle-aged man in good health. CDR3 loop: CASSRQGRLNTEAFF. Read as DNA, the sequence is TGTGCCAGCAGTCGACAGGGTAGGCTGAACACTGAAGCTTTCTTT. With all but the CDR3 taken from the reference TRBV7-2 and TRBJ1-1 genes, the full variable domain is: GAGVSQSPSNKVTEKGKDVELRCDPISGHTALYWYRQSLGQGLEFLIYFQGNSAPDKSGLPSDRFSAERTGGSVSTLTIQRTQQEDSAVYLCASSRQGRLNTEAFFGQGTRLTVV.